A selection of T cell receptor beta chains follows, all from one sample in a study of shared clonotypes between healthy human individuals. Measured with immunoSEQ multiplex PCR; TCRdb has only the in-frame clones, and not every one. The data show around 980,000 clones, with approximately 80% seen just once and around 0.61% held by the top ten. The sequencing input was memory CD4+ T cells from PBMCs. The receptors were sampled from a man in his late teens or twenties in good health. Some clones in this sample may be carry-over from other donors' samples. Each CDR3 is given with its conserved first and last residue. The D gene is left open where the match is weak. Rows may omit the clone size; those that give it use once, few, many or a size class.

TRBV7-3,TRBJ2-7,.,TRBD1,CASSPGQGALEQYF,TGTGCCAGCAGCCCGGGACAGGGGGCGTTGGAGCAGTACTTC
TRBV6-5,TRBJ1-2,once,TRBD1,CASIKDRGGGYGYTF,TGTGCCAGCATTAAAGACAGGGGCGGGGGCTATGGCTACACCTTC
TRBV29-1,TRBJ1-2,.,.,CSVVIGIDYGYTF,TGCAGCGTTGTAATCGGTATAGACTATGGCTACACCTTC
TRBV7-8,TRBJ2-1,.,TRBD2,CASSPTSGRAKNGNEQFF,TGTGCCAGCAGCCCGACTAGCGGGAGGGCCAAGAACGGCAATGAGCAGTTCTTC
TRBV9,TRBJ2-1,.,TRBD2,CASSASGRDHNEQFF,TGTGCCAGCAGCGCTAGCGGGAGGGATCACAATGAGCAGTTCTTC
TRBV7-6,TRBJ2-7,once,.,CASSPLHRDIGSYEQYF,TGTGCCAGCAGCCCCCTACACCGGGACATCGGATCCTACGAGCAGTACTTC
TRBV30,TRBJ2-1,many,.,CAWSVHFNEQFF,TGTGCCTGGAGTGTACATTTCAATGAGCAGTTCTTC
TRBV5-6,TRBJ1-2,.,.,CASSYTEMRYGYTF,TGTGCCAGCAGCTATACAGAGATGCGCTATGGCTACACCTTC
TRBV6-5,TRBJ2-5,.,.,CASSYLRAGERETQYF,TGTGCCAGCAGTTACCTCCGGGCAGGCGAGCGAGAGACCCAGTACTTC
TRBV27,TRBJ2-4,.,.,CASSERAGSVNIQYF,TGTGCCAGCAGTGAGCGGGCAGGGTCGGTAAACATTCAGTACTTC
TRBV19,TRBJ1-1,many,.,CASSRGSRGAEAFF,TGTGCCAGTAGTCGTGGTTCCAGAGGGGCTGAAGCTTTCTTT
TRBV29-1,TRBJ2-7,.,.,CSVVGYGTGLYEQYF,TGCAGCGTGGTCGGCTACGGGACGGGCCTCTACGAGCAGTACTTC
TRBV5-4,TRBJ2-3,.,.,CASSPQSRTATDTQYF,TGTGCCAGCAGCCCGCAATCCCGGACAGCCACAGATACGCAGTATTTT
TRBV7-8,TRBJ2-5,.,TRBD2,CASSPRGGGRKVETQYF,TGTGCCAGCAGCCCCCGGGGGGGCGGGAGGAAAGTGGAGACCCAGTACTTC
TRBV2,TRBJ2-7,few,.,CASRPGPIYEQYF,TGTGCCAGCCGACCGGGACCGATCTACGAGCAGTACTTC
TRBV6-1,TRBJ2-7,.,.,CASSAHLAYEQYF,TGTGCCAGCAGTGCTCACCTAGCCTACGAGCAGTACTTC
TRBV19,TRBJ1-2,.,.,CASSPANYGYTF,TGTGCCAGTAGTCCAGCTAACTATGGCTACACCTTC
TRBV11-3,TRBJ1-1,.,.,CASSLEARGSAFF,TGTGCCAGCAGCTTAGAGGCCCGGGGGTCCGCTTTCTTT
TRBV28,TRBJ1-2,.,.,CASSPASLGVNYGYTF,TGTGCCAGCAGTCCCGCTTCCTTGGGGGTTAACTATGGCTACACCTTC
TRBV6-1,TRBJ1-5,.,TRBD1,CASRKTGGGQPQHF,TGTGCCAGCAGGAAGACAGGGGGCGGTCAGCCCCAGCATTTT
TRBV14,TRBJ1-6,.,.,CASSQEFLSAPLHF,TGTGCCAGCAGCCAAGAGTTTCTTTCGGCACCCCTCCACTTT
TRBV21-1,TRBJ2-1,.,.,CASSKGPSGSIYNEQFF,TGTGCCAGCAGCAAAGGTCCTAGCGGGAGTATATACAATGAGCAGTTCTTC
TRBV4-1,TRBJ2-2,many,.,CASSQDFGSVGGELFF,TGCGCCAGCAGCCAAGATTTCGGGAGCGTTGGCGGGGAGCTGTTTTTT
TRBV7-6,TRBJ2-1,.,.,CASSLSKEQFF,TGTGCCAGCAGCTTAAGTAAAGAGCAGTTCTTC
TRBV12-2,TRBJ1-4,.,.,CASRPRLDEKLFF,TGTGCAAGTCGCCCACGCCTCGATGAAAAACTGTTTTTT
TRBV15,TRBJ1-3,.,TRBD1,CATSRDPTGTGNTIYF,TGTGCCACCAGCAGAGATCCGACAGGGACTGGAAACACCATATATTTT
TRBV7-2,TRBJ2-1,few,.,CASSLAGIEFF,TGTGCCAGCAGCTTAGCGGGAATCGAGTTCTTC
TRBV2,TRBJ2-4,.,.,CASRAGGGDIQYF,TGTGCCAGCCGGGCTGGGGGCGGGGACATTCAGTACTTC
TRBV2,TRBJ2-1,many,TRBD2,CASSPGAGGWNEQFF,TGTGCCAGCAGCCCGGGAGCGGGAGGGTGGAATGAGCAGTTCTTC
TRBV6-4,TRBJ2-2,.,.,CASSESPHTGELFF,TGTGCCAGCAGTGAGTCCCCCCACACCGGGGAGCTGTTTTTT
TRBV5-1,TRBJ2-7,.,TRBD1,CASSLADRGNEQYF,TGCGCCAGCAGCTTGGCCGACAGGGGGAACGAGCAGTACTTC
TRBV28,TRBJ1-5,.,.,CASSFGPGSNQPQHF,TGTGCCAGCAGTTTTGGTCCGGGCTCCAATCAGCCCCAGCATTTT
TRBV27,TRBJ2-2,.,.,CASSPSGAGNTGELFF,TGTGCCAGCAGTCCAAGCGGAGCGGGCAACACCGGGGAGCTGTTTTTT
TRBV7-9,TRBJ2-7,many,.,CASSPQVFEQYF,TGTGCCAGCAGCCCACAGGTGTTTGAGCAGTACTTC
TRBV5-6,TRBJ2-3,.,TRBD2,CASSPPGTSGAWGTDTQYF,TGTGCCAGCAGCCCACCCGGGACTAGCGGCGCTTGGGGGACAGATACGCAGTATTTT
TRBV6-4,TRBJ2-7,.,TRBD1,CASSFTGDYEQYF,TGTGCTAGCAGTTTCACAGGGGACTACGAGCAGTACTTC
TRBV4-3,TRBJ1-2,.,.,CASSRGERRDYGYTF,TGCGCCAGCAGCCGGGGAGAAAGGAGGGACTATGGCTACACCTTC
TRBV28,TRBJ1-2,.,.,CASSLSTGNGYTF,TGTGCCAGCAGTTTATCTACAGGGAATGGCTACACCTTC
TRBV2,TRBJ2-6,.,TRBD1,CASSELTGGSNVLTF,TGTGCCAGCAGTGAGCTGACAGGGGGATCCAACGTCCTGACTTTC
TRBV5-1,TRBJ2-5,.,.,CASSPGNQETQYF,TGCGCCAGCAGCCCCGGGAACCAAGAGACCCAGTACTTC
TRBV25-1,TRBJ1-2,few,TRBD1,CASSEVGTGTYNYGYTF,TGTGCCAGCAGTGAAGTGGGGACAGGGACTTATAACTATGGCTACACCTTC
TRBV12-1,TRBJ1-3,once,.,CASTVWSRADSGNTIYF,TGTGCCAGCACCGTTTGGAGCAGGGCCGACTCTGGAAACACCATATATTTT
TRBV29-1,TRBJ1-1,.,TRBD1,CSAQGRGTGILEAFF,TGCAGCGCCCAAGGGCGCGGGACAGGGATTCTTGAAGCTTTCTTT
TRBV5-4,TRBJ1-1,.,.,CASRYTGNTEAFF,TGTGCCAGCAGGTATACGGGGAACACTGAAGCTTTCTTT
TRBV5-1,TRBJ1-3,many,.,CASSITADSGNTIYF,TGCGCCAGCAGCATTACAGCCGACTCTGGAAACACCATATATTTT
TRBV30,TRBJ1-4,.,.,CAWTKDWKLFF,TGTGCCTGGACCAAGGACTGGAAACTGTTTTTT
TRBV30,TRBJ2-3,.,.,CAWSGGSDTQYF,TGTGCCTGGAGTGGGGGGTCAGATACGCAGTATTTT
TRBV5-8,TRBJ2-2,many,.,CASSLIGLNTGELFF,TGTGCCAGCAGCTTGATCGGCCTTAACACCGGGGAGCTGTTTTTT
TRBV19,TRBJ1-1,.,.,CASSSSQGLNTEAFF,TGTGCCAGTAGTTCCTCACAGGGCCTGAACACTGAAGCTTTCTTT
TRBV5-1,TRBJ2-5,.,.,CASSWGAQETQYF,TGCGCCAGCAGCTGGGGGGCCCAAGAGACCCAGTACTTC
TRBV7-8,TRBJ2-3,.,.,CASSTRQGGTDTQYF,TGTGCCAGCAGCACACGACAGGGAGGGACAGATACGCAGTATTTT